This T cell receptor (beta chain) was observed in a study of blood T cell repertoires in COVID-19. Germline V gene data show CDR1 as SGHNT and CDR2 as YYREEE (reference sequence). Trimming removed 3 bases from V and 6 bases from J; junction bases left unmatched: 3. The CDR3 runs 14 residues. Here immunoSEQ multiplex PCR was the method, and the copy in TCRdb shows in-frame clones only, minus some. The sample carries a few hundred thousand clones, 65% to 85% recorded once. This sequence originates from a woman aged 40 to 49 who had recovered from COVID-19. The V gene is TRBV5-4, the J gene TRBJ2-3; 11 nucleotides agree with TRBD2. Sequences were obtained from PBMCs or T cells enriched from blood (not recorded which). The CDR3 nucleotides are TGTGCCAGCAGCTCTAGCGGGAGGTGGGATACGCAGTATTTT. This gives the protein CASSSSGRWDTQYF.